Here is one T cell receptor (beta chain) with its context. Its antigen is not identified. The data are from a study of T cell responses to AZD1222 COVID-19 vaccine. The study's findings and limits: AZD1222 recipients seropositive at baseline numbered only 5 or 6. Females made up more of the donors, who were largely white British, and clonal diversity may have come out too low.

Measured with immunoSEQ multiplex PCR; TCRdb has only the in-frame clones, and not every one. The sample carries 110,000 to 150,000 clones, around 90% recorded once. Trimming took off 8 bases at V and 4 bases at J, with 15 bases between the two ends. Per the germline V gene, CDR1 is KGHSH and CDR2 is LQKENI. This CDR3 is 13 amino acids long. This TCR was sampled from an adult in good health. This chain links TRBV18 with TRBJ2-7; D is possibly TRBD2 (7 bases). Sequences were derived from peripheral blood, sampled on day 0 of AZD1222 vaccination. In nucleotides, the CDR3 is TGTGCCAGCCGGAGGGGAGGGGGATACGAGCAGTACTTC. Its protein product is CASRRGGGYEQYF.